This T cell receptor (beta chain) was retrieved from a study of blood T cell repertoires in COVID-19. Background on the study: There were acute and convalescent COVID-19 samples, and they came from the United States, Italy and Spain.

Clinical history reported by participants formed the basis on which cohorts were assigned. Donors of Cohort 3 who recovered were those that had two negative PCRs, clearance, or symptom resolution. CDR3 length equals 12 residues. From germline, CDR1 is MDHEN and CDR2 SYDVKM. Trimming cost V 4 bases and J 11 bases, with 15 bases left between them. TCRdb's table, derived via immunoSEQ multiplex PCR, lists solely in-frame clones and lacks some. The sample shows roughly 200,000 clones, about 81% of them seen only once. The rearrangement links TRBV28 to TRBJ2-7, with a weak D call TRBD2 (6 bases). Sequenced: PBMCs or T cells enriched from blood (not recorded which). This clonotype was obtained from a man aged 35 to 55 who had recovered from COVID-19. CDR3 coding DNA: TGTGCCAGCAGTTCCGCAGGGCGGGATGAGTACTTC. Protein product: CASSSAGRDEYF. Full variable domain (rest looked up from reference TRBV28 and TRBJ2-7): DVKVTQSSRYLVKRTGEKVFLECVQDMDHENMFWYRQDPGLGLRLIYFSYDVKMKEKGDIPEGYSVSREKKERFSLILESASTNQTSMYLCASSSAGRDEYFGPGTRLTVT.